Reported below is one T cell receptor (beta chain). The antigen is unknown. The sample belongs to a study of CD8 T cell repertoires and HIV-1 epitope variants. TCR beta CDR3 was sequenced at survey depth on immunoSEQ. Sequencing used immunoSEQ multiplex PCR; TCRdb keeps in-frame clones, though not all of them. The table lists thousands of clones, around 69% of them singletons, with about 45% in the top ten. The ends were cut back, 0 bases at V and 4 bases at J, with 15 bases in the middle. The CDR3 extends over 16 amino acids. CDR1 and CDR2 (germline): SGDLS, YYNGEE. Findings and caveats of the study: Only beta chains were identified, marking proliferation to antigen, not function.

The V and J genes are TRBV9 and TRBJ2-3; D ambiguous. The clonotype originates from a male donor with HIV. The sequencing sample was made of cultured CD8+ T cells derived from PBMCs. The CDR3 DNA sequence: TGTGCCAGCAGCGTAGATCGAGGACGAGAGGCAGATACGCAGTATTTT. Translating gives CASSVDRGREADTQYF.